This entry describes one T cell receptor (beta chain). Its cognate antigen is unknown. The sample originates from a study of identical twins. Study-level findings and limits: Partial confounding of zero-insertion analyses by invariant MAIT and iNKT cells was possible. Out-of-frame beta sequences exhibited a weaker degree of excess twin sharing. There were fewer insertions in abundant cord blood beta clonotypes, but memory repertoires showed no such pattern. Rather than following the same donors, the conclusions depended on cross-sectional statistical analysis.

V lost 6 bases and J lost 0, with 13 bases in between. CDR3 length: 14 amino acids. Germline CDR1 reads DFQATT; CDR2 reads SNEGSKA (reference sequence). TCRdb reprocessed the 5' RACE reads with MiXCR, giving one entry per CDR3 protein. Altogether approximately 240,000 distinct CDR3 sequences are present, about 14% being singletons, with the ten largest covering around 9.5%. Sequencing was performed on memory (CD45RO+) T cells sorted from blood. The V call is TRBV20-1, the J call TRBJ2-3; the D call may be TRBD1 or TRBD2 (6 bases each). The clonotype originates from a young woman in good health. The CDR3 DNA reads as TGCAGTGCCCGAAGGGGGGCTAGCACAGATACGCAGTATTTT. Protein: CSARRGASTDTQYF.